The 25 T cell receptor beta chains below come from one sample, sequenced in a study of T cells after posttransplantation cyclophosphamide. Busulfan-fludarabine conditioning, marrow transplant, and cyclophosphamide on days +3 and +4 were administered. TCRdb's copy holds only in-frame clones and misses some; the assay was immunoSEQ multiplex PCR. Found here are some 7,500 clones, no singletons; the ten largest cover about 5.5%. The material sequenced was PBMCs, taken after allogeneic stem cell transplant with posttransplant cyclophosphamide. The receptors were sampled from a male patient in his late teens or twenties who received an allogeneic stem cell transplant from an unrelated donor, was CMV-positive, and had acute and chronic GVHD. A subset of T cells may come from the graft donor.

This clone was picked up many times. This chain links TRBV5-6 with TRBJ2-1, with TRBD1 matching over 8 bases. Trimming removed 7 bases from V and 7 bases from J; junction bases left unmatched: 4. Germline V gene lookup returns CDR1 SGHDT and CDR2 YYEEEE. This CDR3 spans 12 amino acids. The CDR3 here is CASVGQANEQFF. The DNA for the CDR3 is TGTGCCAGCGTGGGACAGGCAAATGAGCAGTTCTTC.

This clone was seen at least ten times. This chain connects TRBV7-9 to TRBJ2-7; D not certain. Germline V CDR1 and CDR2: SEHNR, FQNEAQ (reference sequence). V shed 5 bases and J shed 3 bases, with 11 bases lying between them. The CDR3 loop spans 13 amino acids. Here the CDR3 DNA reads TGTGCCAGCAGCCAAGACAACCTCTACGAGCAGTACTTC. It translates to CASSQDNLYEQYF.

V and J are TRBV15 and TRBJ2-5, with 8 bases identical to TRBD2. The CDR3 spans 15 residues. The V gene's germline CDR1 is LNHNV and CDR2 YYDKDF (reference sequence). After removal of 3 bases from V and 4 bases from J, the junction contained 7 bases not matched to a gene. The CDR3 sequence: CATSRTSDLRETQYF. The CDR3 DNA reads TGTGCCACCAGCAGGACTAGCGACCTTCGAGAGACCCAGTACTTC.

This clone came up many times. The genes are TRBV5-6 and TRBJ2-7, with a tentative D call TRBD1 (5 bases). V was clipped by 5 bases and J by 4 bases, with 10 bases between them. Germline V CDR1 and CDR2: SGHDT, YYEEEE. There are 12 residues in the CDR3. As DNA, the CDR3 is TGTGCCAGCAGTCAACAGGAATACGAGCAGTACGTC. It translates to CASSQQEYEQYV.

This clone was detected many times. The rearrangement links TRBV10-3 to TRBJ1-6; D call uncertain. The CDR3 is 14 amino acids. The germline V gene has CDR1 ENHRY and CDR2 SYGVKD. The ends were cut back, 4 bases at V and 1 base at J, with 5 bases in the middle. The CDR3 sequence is CAISALSYNSPLHF. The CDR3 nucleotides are TGTGCCATCAGTGCACTTTCCTATAATTCACCCCTCCACTTT.

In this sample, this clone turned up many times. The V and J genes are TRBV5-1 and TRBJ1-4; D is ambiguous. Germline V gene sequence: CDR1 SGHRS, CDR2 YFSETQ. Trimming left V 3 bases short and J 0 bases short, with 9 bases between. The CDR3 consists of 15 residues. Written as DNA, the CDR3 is TGCGCCAGCAGCTCCCAATCGGCAACTAATGAAAAACTGTTTTTT. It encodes CASSSQSATNEKLFF.

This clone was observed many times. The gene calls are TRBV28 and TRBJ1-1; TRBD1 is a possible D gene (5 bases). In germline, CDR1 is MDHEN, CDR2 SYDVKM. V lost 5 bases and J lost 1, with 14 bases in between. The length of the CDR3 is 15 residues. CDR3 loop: CASSIWGEQNTEAFF. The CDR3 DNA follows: TGTGCCAGCAGTATTTGGGGGGAACAGAACACTGAAGCTTTCTTT.

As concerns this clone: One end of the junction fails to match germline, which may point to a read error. CDR3 amino acids: CASSFQGGANVPTF. In nucleotides, the CDR3 is TGTGCCAGCAGTTTTCAGGGTGGGGCCAACGTCCCGACTTTC. V usage is TRBV28 and J usage is TRBJ2-6; TRBD1 is a possible D gene (5 bases). The CDR3 spans 14 residues. CDR1 and CDR2 from the germline V gene are MDHEN and SYDVKM.

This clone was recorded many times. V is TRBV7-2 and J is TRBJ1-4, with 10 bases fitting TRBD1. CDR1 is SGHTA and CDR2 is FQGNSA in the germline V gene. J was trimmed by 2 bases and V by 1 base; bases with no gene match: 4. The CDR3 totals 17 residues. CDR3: CASSLGGTGVTNEKLFF. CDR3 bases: TGTGCCAGCAGCTTAGGAGGGACAGGGGTGACTAATGAAAAACTGTTTTTT.

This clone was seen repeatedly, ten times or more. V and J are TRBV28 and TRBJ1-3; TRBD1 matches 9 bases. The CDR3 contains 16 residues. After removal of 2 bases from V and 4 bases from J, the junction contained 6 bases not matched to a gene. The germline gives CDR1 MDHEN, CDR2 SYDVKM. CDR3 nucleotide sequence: TGTGCCAGCAGTTTACCCGGGACAGGGTTAGGAAACACCATATATTTT. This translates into CASSLPGTGLGNTIYF.

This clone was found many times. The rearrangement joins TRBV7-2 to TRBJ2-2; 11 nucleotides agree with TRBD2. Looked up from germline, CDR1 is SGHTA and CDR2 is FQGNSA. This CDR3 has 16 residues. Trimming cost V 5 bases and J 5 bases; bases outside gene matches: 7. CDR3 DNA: TGTGCCAGCAGCATCATAGCGGGGGGGCCGACCGGGGAGCTGTTTTTT. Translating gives CASSIIAGGPTGELFF.

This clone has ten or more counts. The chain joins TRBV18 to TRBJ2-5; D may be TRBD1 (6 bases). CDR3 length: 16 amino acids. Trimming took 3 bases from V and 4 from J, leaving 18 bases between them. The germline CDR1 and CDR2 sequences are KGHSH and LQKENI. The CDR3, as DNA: TGTGCCAGCTCACCCCAGGGGTCCAGCAGTAGAGAGACCCAGTACTTC. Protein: CASSPQGSSSRETQYF.

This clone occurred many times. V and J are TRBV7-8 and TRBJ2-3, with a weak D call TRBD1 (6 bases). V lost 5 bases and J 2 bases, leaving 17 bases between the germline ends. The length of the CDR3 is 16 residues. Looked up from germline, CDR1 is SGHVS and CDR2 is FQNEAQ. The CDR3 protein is CASSVQGNGPTDTQYF. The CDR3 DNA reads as TGTGCCAGCAGCGTCCAGGGGAATGGGCCCACAGATACGCAGTATTTT.

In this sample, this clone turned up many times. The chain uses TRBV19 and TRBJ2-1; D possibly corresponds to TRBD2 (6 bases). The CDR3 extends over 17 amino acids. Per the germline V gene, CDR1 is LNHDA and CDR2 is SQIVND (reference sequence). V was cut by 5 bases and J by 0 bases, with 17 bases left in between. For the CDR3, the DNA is TGTGCCAGTAGTCTGTGGGGGGTTACGAGCTCCTACAATGAGCAGTTCTTC. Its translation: CASSLWGVTSSYNEQFF.

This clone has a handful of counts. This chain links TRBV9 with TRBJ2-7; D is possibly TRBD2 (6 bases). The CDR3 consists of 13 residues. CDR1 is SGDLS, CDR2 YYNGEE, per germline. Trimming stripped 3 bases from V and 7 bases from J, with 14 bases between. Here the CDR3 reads CASSGGGKREQYF. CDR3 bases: TGTGCCAGCAGCGGTGGGGGGAAGCGAGAGCAGTACTTC.

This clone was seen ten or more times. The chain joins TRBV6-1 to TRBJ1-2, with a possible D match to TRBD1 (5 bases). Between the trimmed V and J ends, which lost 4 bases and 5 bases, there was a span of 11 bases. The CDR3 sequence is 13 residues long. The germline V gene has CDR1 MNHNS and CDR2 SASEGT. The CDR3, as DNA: TGTGCCAGCAGTGGATGGGGCCCGTATGGCTACACCTTC. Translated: CASSGWGPYGYTF.

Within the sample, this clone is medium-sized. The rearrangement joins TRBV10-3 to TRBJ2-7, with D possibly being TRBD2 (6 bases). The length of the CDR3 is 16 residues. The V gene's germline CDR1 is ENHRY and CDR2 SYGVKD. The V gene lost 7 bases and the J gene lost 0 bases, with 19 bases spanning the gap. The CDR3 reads CAITTGPRGNSYEQYF. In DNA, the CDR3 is TGTGCCATCACTACGGGGCCTCGGGGGAACTCCTACGAGCAGTACTTC.

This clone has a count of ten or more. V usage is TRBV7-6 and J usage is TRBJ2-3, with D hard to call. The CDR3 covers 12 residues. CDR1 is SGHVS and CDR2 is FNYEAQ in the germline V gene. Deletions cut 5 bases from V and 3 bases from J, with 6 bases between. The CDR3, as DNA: TGTGCCAGCAGCCCTCGTACAGATACGCAGTATTTT. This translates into CASSPRTDTQYF.

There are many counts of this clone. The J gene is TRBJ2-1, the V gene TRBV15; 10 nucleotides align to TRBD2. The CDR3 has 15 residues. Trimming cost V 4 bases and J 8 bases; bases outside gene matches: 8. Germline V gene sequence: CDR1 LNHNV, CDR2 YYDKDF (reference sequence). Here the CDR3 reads CATSTKRGGHDEQFF. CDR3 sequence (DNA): TGTGCCACCAGCACAAAGCGGGGGGGCCACGATGAGCAGTTCTTC.

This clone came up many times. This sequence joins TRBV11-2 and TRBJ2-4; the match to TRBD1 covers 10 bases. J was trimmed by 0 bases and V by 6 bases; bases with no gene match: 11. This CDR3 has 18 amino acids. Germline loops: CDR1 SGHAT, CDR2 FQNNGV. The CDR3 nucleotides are TGTGCCAGCAGGCAGGACAGGGGGTCCACTCTAGCCAAAAACATTCAGTACTTC. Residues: CASRQDRGSTLAKNIQYF.

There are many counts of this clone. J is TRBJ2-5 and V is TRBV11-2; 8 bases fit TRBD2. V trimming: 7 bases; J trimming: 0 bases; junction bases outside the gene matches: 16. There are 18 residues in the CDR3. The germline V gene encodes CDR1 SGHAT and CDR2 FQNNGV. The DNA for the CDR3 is TGTGCCAGCACCCAGCGGGAGCTAGCGGGTCTTTACCAAGAGACCCAGTACTTC. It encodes CASTQRELAGLYQETQYF.

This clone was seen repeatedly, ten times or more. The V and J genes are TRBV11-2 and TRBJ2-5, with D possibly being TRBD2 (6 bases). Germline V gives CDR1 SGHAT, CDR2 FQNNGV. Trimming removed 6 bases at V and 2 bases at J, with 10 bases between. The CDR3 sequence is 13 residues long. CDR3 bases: TGTGCCAGCAGGCAAAGCGGGCAAGAGACCCAGTACTTC. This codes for CASRQSGQETQYF.

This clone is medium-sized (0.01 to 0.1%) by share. The CDR3 nucleotides read TGTGCCAGCAGCTTGGAGCCGGGTCAACTGTTTTTT. Translated, it gives CASSLEPGQLFF. This chain connects TRBV5-6 to TRBJ1-4; unclear D gene. The CDR3 is 12 amino acids. The V gene's germline CDR1 is SGHDT and CDR2 YYEEEE. Trimming left V 0 bases short and J 12 bases short, with 9 bases between.

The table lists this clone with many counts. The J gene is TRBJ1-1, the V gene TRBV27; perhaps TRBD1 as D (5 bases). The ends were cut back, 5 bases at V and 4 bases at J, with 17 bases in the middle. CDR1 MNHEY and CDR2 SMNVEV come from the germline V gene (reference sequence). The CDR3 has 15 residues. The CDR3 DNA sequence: TGTGCCAGCAGTCCGACCCCAGGGAGGGGCACTGAAGCTTTCTTT. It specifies CASSPTPGRGTEAFF.

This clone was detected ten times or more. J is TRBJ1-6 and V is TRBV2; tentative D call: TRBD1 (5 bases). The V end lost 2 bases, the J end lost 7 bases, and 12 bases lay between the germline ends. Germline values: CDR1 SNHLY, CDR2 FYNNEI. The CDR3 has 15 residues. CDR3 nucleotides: TGTGCCAGCAGTGAACCGGGGGAGTGGAATTCACCCCTCCACTTT. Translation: CASSEPGEWNSPLHF.